The clone carrying this T cell receptor beta chain was seen a single time. The sample comes from a study of blood T cell repertoires in COVID-19. About the research overall: Donors in the United States, Italy and Spain gave samples during acute or convalescent COVID-19. Sample material is recorded as cDNA or gDNA derived from T cells, B-cell-depleted T cells, or PBMCs.

CDR3 length: 15 residues. Germline CDR1 and CDR2: MGHRA and YSYEKL. V lost 1 base to trimming and J lost 3 bases; unmatched junction nucleotides: 2. How the authors handled the data: Nucleated cell number was recorded as an estimate derived from reference gene primer amplification. Libraries were prepared by immunoSEQ multiplex PCR; TCRdb keeps only in-frame clonotypes and omits some of them. That table supplies the V and J calls and clone size; D and trimming were determined from the DNA. This sample has around 130,000 clones, with about four fifths found just once. The sequencing sample was made of peripheral blood. The chain has TRBV4-1 and TRBJ1-3; TRBD1 agrees at 8 bases. The receptor's source is a woman aged 50 to 65 with acute or convalescent COVID-19. As DNA, the CDR3 is TGCGCCAGCAGCCAAGCCGGGACAGGTGGAAACACCATATATTTT. Encoded protein: CASSQAGTGGNTIYF.